This passage covers 32 T cell receptor beta chains from one sample sequenced in a study of early T cells in non-severe SARS-CoV-2 infection. TCRdb reprocessed the 5' RACE reads with MiXCR, giving one entry per CDR3 protein. This table has about 38,000 distinct CDR3 sequences, under 8% appearing once. The sample in question was whole blood, obtained at baseline. The receptors here all came from an adult who was a healthcare worker with PCR-confirmed SARS-CoV-2 infection or an uninfected control (not recorded which).

This clonotype was seen a few times. The chain combines TRBV28 with TRBJ2-3; no reliable D call. The CDR3 is 14 residues long. The germline gives CDR1 MDHEN, CDR2 SYDVKM. The V gene lost 1 base and the J gene lost 4 bases, with 9 bases spanning the gap. The CDR3 nucleotides are TGTGCCAGCAGTTTATCTGGACGCGCAGATACGCAGTATTTT. The encoded protein is CASSLSGRADTQYF.

This clonotype has at least ten counts. The chain combines TRBV29-1 with TRBJ2-1, with D possibly TRBD1 on 6 matching bases. Germline lookup yields CDR1 SQVTM and CDR2 ANQGSEA. There are 15 residues in the CDR3. Deletions cut 6 bases from V and 0 bases from J, with 15 bases between. The CDR3: CSVGQQGSSYNEQFF. The CDR3 bases are TGCAGCGTGGGGCAACAGGGTAGCTCCTACAATGAGCAGTTCTTC.

This clonotype has ten or more counts. The chain recombines TRBV5-1 with TRBJ2-3, with 9 bases identical to TRBD2. Germline lookup yields CDR1 SGHRS and CDR2 YFSETQ. The CDR3 is 14 residues long. V trimming: 7 bases; J trimming: 5 bases; junction bases outside the gene matches: 8. This CDR3 is CASQGAGGIDTQYF. In nucleotides, the CDR3 is TGCGCCAGCCAAGGAGCGGGAGGAATAGATACGCAGTATTTT.

There are a few counts of this clonotype. The chain has TRBV3-1 and TRBJ1-3, with D perhaps matching TRBD1 (5 bases). Per the germline V gene, CDR1 is LGHDT and CDR2 is YNNKEL (reference sequence). The CDR3 runs 16 residues. V lost 1 base and J lost 0, with 10 bases in between. The CDR3 coding sequence is TGTGCCAGCAGCCAAGGTCGCAGGGTCTCTGGAAACACCATATATTTT. This translates into CASSQGRRVSGNTIYF.

This clonotype was picked up many times. The chain carries TRBV7-9 and TRBJ1-5; 8 bases line up with TRBD1. The germline CDR1 and CDR2 sequences are SEHNR and FQNEAQ (reference sequence). This CDR3 comprises 14 residues. With 5 bases clipped from V and 4 bases from J, the junction kept 4 bases outside the gene matches. In nucleotides, the CDR3 is TGTGCCAGCAGCCGAACAGGGGGAAATCAGCCCCAGCATTTT. Protein product: CASSRTGGNQPQHF.

The V and J genes are TRBV6-5 and TRBJ2-3; the D is unclear. V dropped 2 bases and J dropped 2 bases, with 8 bases sitting between them. This CDR3 has 14 amino acids. Germline CDR1 reads MNHEY; CDR2 reads SVGAGI. This CDR3 reads CASSYARVTDTQYF. In nucleotides, the CDR3 is TGTGCCAGCAGTTACGCGAGAGTCACAGATACGCAGTATTTT.

This clonotype is medium-sized by share. The CDR3: CASSLEADWEQYF. DNA of the CDR3: TGTGCCAGCAGTCTAGAGGCCGACTGGGAGCAGTACTTC. The V and J genes are TRBV6-1 and TRBJ2-7, with D unresolved. Between the trimmed V and J ends, which lost 5 bases and 7 bases, there was a span of 15 bases. There are 13 residues in the CDR3. Germline V gives CDR1 MNHNS, CDR2 SASEGT.

This clonotype was detected ten times or more. The gene calls are TRBV5-1 and TRBJ2-1; D is unresolved. Germline CDR1 is SGHRS and CDR2 is YFSETQ. The CDR3 totals 15 residues. V lost 4 bases and J 0 bases, leaving 11 bases between the germline ends. The CDR3 DNA sequence: TGCGCCAGCAGCGCGGATGGAAACTCCTACAATGAGCAGTTCTTC. Translating it yields CASSADGNSYNEQFF.

This clonotype showed up many times. The chain recombines TRBV30 with TRBJ1-5; D gene uncertain. V lost 1 base to trimming and J lost 4 bases, with 17 bases between them. The CDR3 has 16 residues. Germline CDR1 GTSNPN, CDR2 SVGIG (reference sequence). CDR3 loop: CAWSADVGSFNQPQHF. CDR3 sequence (DNA): TGTGCCTGGAGTGCCGATGTAGGGTCCTTTAATCAGCCCCAGCATTTT. Supplemented by reference TRBV30 and TRBJ1-5, the full variable domain reads SQTIHQWPATLVQPVGSPLSLECTVEGTSNPNLYWYRQAAGRGLQLLFYSVGIGQISSEVPQNLSASRPQDRQFILSSKKLLLSDSGFYLCAWSADVGSFNQPQHFGDGTRLSIL.

This clonotype was counted at least ten times. V is TRBV19 and J is TRBJ2-1; D is possibly TRBD2 (6 bases). Germline lookup yields CDR1 LNHDA and CDR2 SQIVND (reference sequence). Trimming shortened V by 5 bases and J by 10 bases, and 24 bases separated the two germline ends. The CDR3 is 16 amino acids. As DNA, the CDR3 is TGTGCCAGTAGTCCAAGGGTGGCGCGGGATATCAAAGAGCAGTTCTTC. It codes for CASSPRVARDIKEQFF.

The CDR3 region is CASRFTGGSYNSPLHF. CDR3 nucleotide sequence: TGTGCCAGCAGATTCACAGGGGGCTCCTATAATTCACCCCTCCACTTT. V usage is TRBV6-6 and J usage is TRBJ1-6; 8 bases map to TRBD1. CDR3 length: 16 residues. Trimming took 6 bases from V and 0 from J; bases not matched to a gene: 4. Germline V lookup: CDR1 MNHNY, CDR2 SVGAGI (reference sequence).

The CDR3 is CASSSPGLGRDTQYF. CDR3 bases: TGTGCCAGCAGTTCACCGGGACTAGGGAGAGATACGCAGTATTTT. The V and J genes are TRBV27 and TRBJ2-3; TRBD2 aligns across 8 bases. The V and J ends lost 4 bases and 5 bases, in that order; junction bases with no gene match: 8. The CDR3 sequence is 15 residues long. Germline V CDR1 and CDR2: MNHEY, SMNVEV (reference sequence).

J is TRBJ2-7 and V is TRBV12-3 or TRBV12-4; D may be TRBD2 (6 bases). The CDR3 loop spans 14 amino acids. V was clipped by 4 bases and J by 4 bases, with 14 bases between them. Here the CDR3 reads CASSYKEGTYEQYF. The CDR3, as DNA: TGTGCCAGCAGTTACAAGGAAGGGACTTACGAGCAGTACTTC.

V gene TRBV30 combines with J gene TRBJ1-1; 7 bases map to TRBD1. V gave up 0 bases and J gave up 6 bases; unmatched junction bases: 4. CDR1 is GTSNPN, CDR2 SVGIG, per germline (reference sequence). The CDR3 runs to 13 residues. The CDR3 here is CAWSVYRGAEAFF. CDR3 DNA sequence: TGTGCCTGGAGTGTATACAGGGGTGCTGAAGCTTTCTTT.

Only a few counts were recorded for this clonotype. The V call is TRBV6-1, the J call TRBJ2-3, with 7 bases that match TRBD1. The CDR3 spans 14 residues. Germline V gives CDR1 MNHNS, CDR2 SASEGT. Trimming removed 6 bases from V and 5 bases from J; junction bases left unmatched: 8. The CDR3 sequence: CASSPGQSLDTQYF. In nucleotides, the CDR3 is TGTGCCAGCAGCCCGGGACAGTCTTTAGATACGCAGTATTTT.

This sequence joins TRBV24-1 and TRBJ2-3; tentatively, D is TRBD2 (6 bases). The germline V and J ends were trimmed by 3 bases and 2 bases, with 11 bases remaining between them. The germline V gene encodes CDR1 KGHDR and CDR2 SFDVKD. CDR3 length: 15 residues. The CDR3 DNA is TGTGCCACCAGTGATCGAGCGGGCCCCACAGATACGCAGTATTTT. Amino acid sequence: CATSDRAGPTDTQYF.

This clonotype was recorded at least ten times. The chain has TRBV20-1 and TRBJ1-3, with D unclear. Germline CDR1 reads DFQATT; CDR2 reads SNEGSKA (reference sequence). This CDR3 comprises 11 residues. Trimming took off 4 bases at V and 4 bases at J, with 5 bases between the two ends. The CDR3 DNA sequence: TGCAGTGCTATGGCCGGAAACACCATATATTTT. The encoded protein is CSAMAGNTIYF.

This clonotype has a count of ten or more. This chain links TRBV14 with TRBJ2-7; 10 bases match TRBD1. Germline CDR1 reads SGHDN; CDR2 reads FVKESK. The V gene end was trimmed by 2 bases and the J gene end by 5 bases; junction bases not matched to a gene: 6. The CDR3 spans 15 residues. In nucleotides, the CDR3 is TGTGCCAGCAGCCAAAGACAGGGGGCAATCAACGAGCAGTACTTC. It specifies CASSQRQGAINEQYF.

Many counts were recorded for this clonotype. V gene TRBV3-1 combines with J gene TRBJ1-2; 7 positions agree with TRBD1. Germline CDR1 LGHDT, CDR2 YNNKEL (reference sequence). J gave up 5 bases and V 2 bases, and 11 bases lay outside the gene matches. The CDR3 is 16 amino acids. This CDR3 reads CASSQSDAGGIYGYTF. CDR3 coding DNA: TGTGCCAGCAGCCAAAGTGACGCAGGGGGAATTTATGGCTACACCTTC.

The chain employs TRBV18 and TRBJ1-5, with D possibly being TRBD1 (5 bases). Trimming shortened V by 3 bases and J by 1 base, and 7 bases separated the two germline ends. The CDR3 loop spans 14 amino acids. Germline V gene lookup returns CDR1 KGHSH and CDR2 LQKENI. CDR3 protein: CASSPRQSNQPQHF. CDR3 nucleotide sequence: TGTGCCAGCTCACCCCGACAGAGCAATCAGCCCCAGCATTTT.

A few counts support this clonotype. The rearrangement links TRBV19 to TRBJ1-2; no clear D gene. The CDR3 length is 14 residues. Trimming took off 5 bases at V and 3 bases at J, with 13 bases between the two ends. Germline-derived CDR1 and CDR2 are LNHDA and SQIVND (reference sequence). CDR3 nucleotides: TGTGCCAGTAGTTTCTGGGGAAGAGACTATGGCTACACCTTC. This gives the protein CASSFWGRDYGYTF.

The sample holds a few counts of this clonotype. V and J are TRBV29-1 and TRBJ2-5, with 9 bases aligning to TRBD1. CDR1 SQVTM and CDR2 ANQGSEA come from the germline V gene. J gave up 4 bases and V 7 bases, and 4 bases lay outside the gene matches. This CDR3 has 12 amino acids. This CDR3 reads CSADRGGETQYF. The CDR3 DNA is TGCAGCGCGGACAGGGGTGGAGAGACCCAGTACTTC. Filled out from reference TRBV29-1 and TRBJ2-5, the complete variable domain reads SAVISQKPSRDICQRGTSLTIQCQVDSQVTMMFWYRQQPGQSLTLIATANQGSEATYESGFVIDKFPISRPNLTFSTLTVSNMSPEDSSIYLCSADRGGETQYFGPGTRLLVL.

This clonotype has just a few counts. The rearrangement joins TRBV7-2 to TRBJ2-6; D uncertain. Germline CDR1 SGHTA, CDR2 FQGNSA. V shed 5 bases and J shed 0 bases, with 11 bases lying between them. This CDR3 region has 16 residues. CDR3 in amino acids: CASSRVIDSGANVLTF. For the CDR3, the DNA is TGTGCCAGCAGCCGCGTTATCGACTCTGGGGCCAACGTCCTGACTTTC.

V gene TRBV30 combines with J gene TRBJ1-5; 8 nucleotides match TRBD1. Germline V CDR1 and CDR2: GTSNPN, SVGIG (reference sequence). Losses at the gene ends were 2 bases for V and 4 bases for J; bases not matched to a gene: 7. The CDR3 consists of 15 residues. CDR3 sequence: CAWSMATGVNQPQHF. CDR3 DNA sequence: TGTGCCTGGAGTATGGCGACAGGGGTTAATCAGCCCCAGCATTTT.

This chain uses TRBV11-3 with TRBJ2-2; TRBD1 might be the D (5 bases). Trimming removed 1 base at V and 7 bases at J, with 7 bases between. This CDR3 spans 13 amino acids. CDR1 is SGHNT, CDR2 YENEEA, per germline. This chain's CDR3 is CASSLGQIGELFF. The CDR3 DNA sequence: TGTGCCAGCAGCTTAGGACAGATCGGGGAGCTGTTTTTT.

The chain combines TRBV3-1 with TRBJ2-1; TRBD2 matches at 13 bases. Germline CDR1 and CDR2: LGHDT and YNNKEL (reference sequence). V shed 2 bases and J 6 bases; nucleotides not matched to a gene: 4. CDR3 length: 16 amino acids. CDR3 nucleotide sequence: TGTGCCAGCAGCCAACGGACTAGCGGGAGCTCCAATGAGCAGTTCTTC. Its translation is CASSQRTSGSSNEQFF.

This clonotype is medium-sized in the sample. CDR3 sequence (DNA): TGCAGTGCCCCGGGATACAATGAGCAGTTCTTC. Translating it yields CSAPGYNEQFF. V usage is TRBV20-1 and J usage is TRBJ2-1; possibly TRBD2 for D (5 bases). This CDR3 has 11 residues. Trimming removed 6 bases at V and 4 bases at J, with 7 bases between. Per germline, CDR1 DFQATT and CDR2 SNEGSKA (reference sequence).

This clonotype appeared many times. CDR3 nucleotide sequence: TGTGCCAGCAGCCCCGTTGGGGGGGCCTCCACAGATACGCAGTATTTT. It translates to CASSPVGGASTDTQYF. The V and J genes are TRBV12-3 or TRBV12-4 and TRBJ2-3; the D gene is possibly TRBD2 (7 bases). CDR3 length equals 16 residues. Trimming cost V 6 bases and J 2 bases, with 18 bases left between them.

This clonotype came up many times. The chain uses TRBV7-9 and TRBJ1-4; a weak D match, TRBD1 (6 bases). There are 15 residues in the CDR3. V gave up 2 bases and J gave up 2 bases, with 9 bases separating them. Germline values: CDR1 SEHNR, CDR2 FQNEAQ (reference sequence). CDR3 amino acids: CASSLLDSTNEKLFF. Written as DNA, the CDR3 is TGTGCCAGCAGCTTATTGGACAGTACTAATGAAAAACTGTTTTTT.

The rearrangement joins TRBV12-3 or TRBV12-4 to TRBJ2-2; tentatively, D is TRBD1 (7 bases). V lost 11 bases and J 4 bases, leaving 20 bases between the germline ends. This CDR3 is 15 amino acids long. CDR3 nucleotide sequence: TGTGCCGGAGGGACAGCATCCCTTGCCACCGGGGAGCTGTTTTTT. Translating gives CAGGTASLATGELFF.

The CDR3 loop reads CASSLTSAWGEQFF. Written as DNA, the CDR3 is TGTGCCAGCAGCTTGACTAGCGCTTGGGGTGAGCAGTTCTTC. The chain employs TRBV7-3 and TRBJ2-1, with 8 bases identical to TRBD2. V was clipped by 3 bases and J by 9 bases; unmatched bases: 7. Per germline, CDR1 SGHTA and CDR2 FQGTGA. The CDR3 loop spans 14 amino acids.

The chain employs TRBV28 and TRBJ1-1; TRBD1 is a possible D gene (6 bases). This CDR3 has 14 residues. Germline lookup yields CDR1 MDHEN and CDR2 SYDVKM. V lost 2 bases, J lost 3 bases, and 10 bases lay in between. The CDR3 loop reads CASSLPPGDTEAFF. The CDR3 bases are TGTGCCAGCAGTTTACCTCCAGGGGACACTGAAGCTTTCTTT. The full variable domain, in which reference TRBV28 and TRBJ1-1 provide the parts outside the CDR3, is DVKVTQSSRYLVKRTGEKVFLECVQDMDHENMFWYRQDPGLGLRLIYFSYDVKMKEKGDIPEGYSVSREKKERFSLILESASTNQTSMYLCASSLPPGDTEAFFGQGTRLTVV.